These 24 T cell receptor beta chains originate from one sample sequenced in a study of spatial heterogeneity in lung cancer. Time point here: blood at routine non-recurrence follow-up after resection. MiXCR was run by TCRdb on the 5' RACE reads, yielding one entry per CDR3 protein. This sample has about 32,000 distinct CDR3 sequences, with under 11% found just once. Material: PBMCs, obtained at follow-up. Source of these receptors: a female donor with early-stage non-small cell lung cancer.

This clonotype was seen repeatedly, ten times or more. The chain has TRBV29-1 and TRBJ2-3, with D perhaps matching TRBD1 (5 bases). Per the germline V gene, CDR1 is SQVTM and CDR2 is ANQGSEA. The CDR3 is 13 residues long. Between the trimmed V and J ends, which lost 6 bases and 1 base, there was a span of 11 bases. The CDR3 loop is CSVQKTGTDTQYF. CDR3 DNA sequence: TGCAGCGTCCAAAAGACAGGCACAGATACGCAGTATTTT.

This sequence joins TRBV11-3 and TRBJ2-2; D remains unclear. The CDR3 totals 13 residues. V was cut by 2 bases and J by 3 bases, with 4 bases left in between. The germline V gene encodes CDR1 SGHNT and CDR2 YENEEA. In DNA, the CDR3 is TGTGCCAGCAGCTTAATTGACACCGGGGAGCTGTTTTTT. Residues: CASSLIDTGELFF.

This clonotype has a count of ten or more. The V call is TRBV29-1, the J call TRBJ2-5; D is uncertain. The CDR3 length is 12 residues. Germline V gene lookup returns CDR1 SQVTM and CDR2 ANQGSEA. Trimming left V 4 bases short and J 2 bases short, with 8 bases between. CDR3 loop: CSVAGRQETQYF. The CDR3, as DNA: TGCAGCGTTGCCGGTCGACAAGAGACCCAGTACTTC.

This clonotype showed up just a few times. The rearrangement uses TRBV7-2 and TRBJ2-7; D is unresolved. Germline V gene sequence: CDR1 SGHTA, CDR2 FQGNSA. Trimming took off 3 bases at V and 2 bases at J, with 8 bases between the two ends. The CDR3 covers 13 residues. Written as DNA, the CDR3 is TGTGCCAGCAGCTTGGGCCAGCCCTACGAGCAGTACTTC. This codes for CASSLGQPYEQYF.

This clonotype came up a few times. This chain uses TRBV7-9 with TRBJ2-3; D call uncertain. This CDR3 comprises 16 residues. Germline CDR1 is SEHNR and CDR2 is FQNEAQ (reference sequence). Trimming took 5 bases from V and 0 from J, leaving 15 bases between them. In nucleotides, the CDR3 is TGTGCCAGCAGCCCACCAAATGGGATAAGCACAGATACGCAGTATTTT. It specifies CASSPPNGISTDTQYF.

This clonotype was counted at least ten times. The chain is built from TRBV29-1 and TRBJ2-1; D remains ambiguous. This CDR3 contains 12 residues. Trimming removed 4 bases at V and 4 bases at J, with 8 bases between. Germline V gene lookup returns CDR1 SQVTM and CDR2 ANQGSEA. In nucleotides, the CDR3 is TGCAGCGTTGCGGTCCCGTACAATGAGCAGTTCTTC. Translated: CSVAVPYNEQFF.

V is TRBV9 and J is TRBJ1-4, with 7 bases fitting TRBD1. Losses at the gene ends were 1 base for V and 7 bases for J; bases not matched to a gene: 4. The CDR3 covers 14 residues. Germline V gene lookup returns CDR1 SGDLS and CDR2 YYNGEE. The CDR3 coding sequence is TGTGCCAGCAGCGTATCAGGGGGAGGTGAAAAACTGTTTTTT. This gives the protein CASSVSGGGEKLFF.

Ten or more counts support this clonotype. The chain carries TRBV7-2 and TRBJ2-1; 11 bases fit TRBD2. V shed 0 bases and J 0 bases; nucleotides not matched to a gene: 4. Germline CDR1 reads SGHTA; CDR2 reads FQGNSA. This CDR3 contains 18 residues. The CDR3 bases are TGTGCCAGCAGCTTAGCCTCCGGACTAGCGGGCTCCTACAATGAGCAGTTCTTC. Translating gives CASSLASGLAGSYNEQFF.

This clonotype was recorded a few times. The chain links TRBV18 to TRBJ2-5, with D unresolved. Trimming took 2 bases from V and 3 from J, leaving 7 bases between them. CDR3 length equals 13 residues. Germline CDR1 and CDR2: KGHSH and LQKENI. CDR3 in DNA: TGTGCCAGCTCACCAAGGGATAAAGAGACCCAGTACTTC. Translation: CASSPRDKETQYF.

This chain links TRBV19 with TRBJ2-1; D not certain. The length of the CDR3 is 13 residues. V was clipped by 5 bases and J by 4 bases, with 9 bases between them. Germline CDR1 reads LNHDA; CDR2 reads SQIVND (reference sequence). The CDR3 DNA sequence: TGTGCCAGTAGTCCCCGTAGTTACAATGAGCAGTTCTTC. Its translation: CASSPRSYNEQFF.

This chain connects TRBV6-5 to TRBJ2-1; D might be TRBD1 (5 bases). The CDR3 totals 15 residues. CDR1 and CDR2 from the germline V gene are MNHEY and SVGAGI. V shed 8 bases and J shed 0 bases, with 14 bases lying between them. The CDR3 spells CASGQGISSYNEQFF. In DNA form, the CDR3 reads TGTGCCAGCGGGCAGGGTATCAGCTCCTACAATGAGCAGTTCTTC.

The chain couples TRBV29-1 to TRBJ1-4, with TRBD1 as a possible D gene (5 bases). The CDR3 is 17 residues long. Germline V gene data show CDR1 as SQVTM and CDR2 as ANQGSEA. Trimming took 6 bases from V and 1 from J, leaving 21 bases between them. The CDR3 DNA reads TGCAGCGTGAAAGGGTGGGCAGGGCGCGAAACTAATGAAAAACTGTTTTTT. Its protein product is CSVKGWAGRETNEKLFF.

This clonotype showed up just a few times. CDR3 protein: CASRTGGLETQYF. The CDR3 nucleotides are TGTGCCAGCCGGACGGGGGGGTTAGAGACCCAGTACTTC. The chain links TRBV28 to TRBJ2-5; TRBD2 aligns across 8 bases. The CDR3 consists of 13 residues. Losses at the gene ends were 8 bases for V and 4 bases for J; bases not matched to a gene: 6. Germline assignment: CDR1 MDHEN and CDR2 SYDVKM.

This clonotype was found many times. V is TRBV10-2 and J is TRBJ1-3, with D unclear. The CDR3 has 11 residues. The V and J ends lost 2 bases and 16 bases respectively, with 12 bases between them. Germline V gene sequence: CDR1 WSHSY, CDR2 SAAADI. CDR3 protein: CASSESGNQYF. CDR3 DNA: TGCGCCAGCAGTGAGAGTGGAAATCAGTATTTT.

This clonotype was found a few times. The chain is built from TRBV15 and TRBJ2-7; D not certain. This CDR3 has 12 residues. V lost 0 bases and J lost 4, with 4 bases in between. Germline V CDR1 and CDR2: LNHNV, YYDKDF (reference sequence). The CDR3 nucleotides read TGTGCCACCAGCAGAGACGGGTACGAGCAGTACTTC. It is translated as CATSRDGYEQYF.

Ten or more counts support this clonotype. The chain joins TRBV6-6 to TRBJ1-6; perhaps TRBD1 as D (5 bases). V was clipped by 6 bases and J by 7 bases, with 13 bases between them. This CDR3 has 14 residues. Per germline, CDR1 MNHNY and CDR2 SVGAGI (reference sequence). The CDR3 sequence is CASRPQDPNSPLHF. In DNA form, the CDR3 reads TGTGCCAGCAGACCACAGGACCCCAATTCACCCCTCCACTTT.

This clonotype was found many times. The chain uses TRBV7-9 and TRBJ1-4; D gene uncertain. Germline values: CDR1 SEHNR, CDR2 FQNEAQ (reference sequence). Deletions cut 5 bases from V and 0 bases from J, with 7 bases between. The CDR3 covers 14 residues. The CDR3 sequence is CASSETATNEKLFF. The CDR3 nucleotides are TGTGCCAGCAGCGAAACGGCAACTAATGAAAAACTGTTTTTT.

Here the CDR3 DNA reads TGTGCCAGCAGTTTTCAAAGGGCGGGGGGAAACACTGAAGCTTTCTTT. Residues: CASSFQRAGGNTEAFF. This sequence joins TRBV28 and TRBJ1-1; maybe TRBD1 (5 bases). The V and J ends lost 3 bases and 2 bases respectively, with 16 bases between them. The CDR3 runs to 16 residues. Germline V lookup: CDR1 MDHEN, CDR2 SYDVKM.

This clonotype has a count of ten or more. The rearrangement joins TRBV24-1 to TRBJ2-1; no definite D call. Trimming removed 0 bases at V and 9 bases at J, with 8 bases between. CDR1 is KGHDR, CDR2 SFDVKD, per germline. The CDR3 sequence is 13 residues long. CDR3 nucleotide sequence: TGTGCCACCAGTGATTTGTTGTTCCCTGAGCAGTTCTTC. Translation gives CATSDLLFPEQFF.

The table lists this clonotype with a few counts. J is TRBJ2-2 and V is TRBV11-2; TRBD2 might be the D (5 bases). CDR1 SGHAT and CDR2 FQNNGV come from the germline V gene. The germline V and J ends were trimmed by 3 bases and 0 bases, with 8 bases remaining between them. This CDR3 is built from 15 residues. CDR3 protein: CASSFTRSNTGELFF. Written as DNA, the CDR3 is TGTGCCAGCAGCTTTACTAGATCGAACACCGGGGAGCTGTTTTTT.

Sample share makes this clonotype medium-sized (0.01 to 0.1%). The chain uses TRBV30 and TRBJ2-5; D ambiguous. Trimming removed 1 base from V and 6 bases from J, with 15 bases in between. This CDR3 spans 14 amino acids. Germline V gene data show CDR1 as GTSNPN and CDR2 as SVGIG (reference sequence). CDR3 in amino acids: CAWSGPAPPQTQYF. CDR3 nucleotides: TGTGCCTGGAGTGGCCCGGCCCCTCCGCAGACCCAGTACTTC.

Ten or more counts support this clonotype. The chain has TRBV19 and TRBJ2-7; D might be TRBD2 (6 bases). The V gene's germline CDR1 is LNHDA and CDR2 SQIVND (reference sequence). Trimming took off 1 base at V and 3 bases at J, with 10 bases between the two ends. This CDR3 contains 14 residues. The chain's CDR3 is CASSIAGGNYEQYF. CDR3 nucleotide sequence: TGTGCCAGTAGTATAGCCGGCGGGAACTACGAGCAGTACTTC.

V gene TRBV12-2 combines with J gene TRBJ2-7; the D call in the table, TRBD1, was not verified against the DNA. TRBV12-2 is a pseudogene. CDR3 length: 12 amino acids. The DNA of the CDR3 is TGTGCAAGTCAGCAGGGTTTCGACGAGCAGTACTTC. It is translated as CASQQGFDEQYF.

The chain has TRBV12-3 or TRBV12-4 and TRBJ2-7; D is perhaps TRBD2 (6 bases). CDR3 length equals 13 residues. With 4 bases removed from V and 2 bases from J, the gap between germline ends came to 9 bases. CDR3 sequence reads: CASSSRGTYEQYF. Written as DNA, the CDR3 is TGTGCCAGCAGTTCCCGGGGGACCTACGAGCAGTACTTC.